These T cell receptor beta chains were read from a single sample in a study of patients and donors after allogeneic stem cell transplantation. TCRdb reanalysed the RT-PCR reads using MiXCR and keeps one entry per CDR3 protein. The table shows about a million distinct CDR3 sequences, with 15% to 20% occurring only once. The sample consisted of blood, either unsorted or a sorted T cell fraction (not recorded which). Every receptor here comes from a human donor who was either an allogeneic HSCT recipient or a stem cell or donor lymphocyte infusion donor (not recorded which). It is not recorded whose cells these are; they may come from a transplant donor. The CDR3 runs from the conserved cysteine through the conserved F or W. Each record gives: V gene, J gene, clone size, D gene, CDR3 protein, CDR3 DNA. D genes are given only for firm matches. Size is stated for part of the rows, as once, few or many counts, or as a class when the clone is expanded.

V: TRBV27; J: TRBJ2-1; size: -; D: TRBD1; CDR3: CASSLSPGGKQFF; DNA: TGTGCCAGCAGTTTATCACCAGGGGGTAAGCAGTTCTTC
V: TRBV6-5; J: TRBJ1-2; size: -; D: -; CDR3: CASSYSSRGLAYGYTF; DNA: TGTGCCAGCAGTTACTCTTCCCGGGGGCTCGCCTATGGCTACACCTTC
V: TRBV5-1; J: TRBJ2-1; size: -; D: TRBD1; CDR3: CASSLVRPGQGSHNEQFF; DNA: TGCGCCAGCAGCTTGGTGCGACCGGGACAGGGATCCCACAATGAGCAGTTCTTC
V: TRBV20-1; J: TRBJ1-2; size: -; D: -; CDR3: CSARDYAEGYGYTF; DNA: TGCAGTGCTAGAGATTATGCGGAGGGCTATGGCTACACCTTC
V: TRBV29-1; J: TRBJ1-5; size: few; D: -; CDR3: CSVSQGLDSNQPQHF; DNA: TGCAGCGTGTCGCAGGGTCTCGATAGCAATCAGCCCCAGCATTTT
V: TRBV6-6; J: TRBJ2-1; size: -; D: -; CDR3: CASSYGGLNEQFF; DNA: TGTGCCAGCAGTTACGGTGGTCTCAATGAGCAGTTCTTC
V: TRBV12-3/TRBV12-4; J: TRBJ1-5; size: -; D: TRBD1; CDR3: CASRRDRDSDQPQHF; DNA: TGTGCCAGCAGAAGAGACAGGGATAGCGATCAGCCCCAGCATTTT
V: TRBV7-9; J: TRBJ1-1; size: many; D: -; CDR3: CASSLSAGNTEAFF; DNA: TGTGCCAGCAGCTTATCCGCGGGGAACACTGAAGCTTTCTTT
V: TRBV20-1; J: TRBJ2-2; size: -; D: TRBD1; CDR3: CSARRGTANTGELFF; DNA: TGCAGTGCTAGGCGTGGGACAGCGAACACCGGGGAGCTGTTTTTT
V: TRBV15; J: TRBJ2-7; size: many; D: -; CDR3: CATSRDGYEQYF; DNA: TGTGCCACCAGCAGAGACGGCTACGAGCAGTACTTC
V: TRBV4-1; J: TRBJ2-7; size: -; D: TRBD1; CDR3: CASSQMGTGGNEQYF; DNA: TGCGCCAGCAGCCAGATGGGGACAGGGGGCAACGAGCAGTACTTC
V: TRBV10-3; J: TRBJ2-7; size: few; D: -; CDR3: CAISPTEGVGEQYF; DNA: TGTGCCATCAGCCCGACGGAGGGGGTCGGGGAGCAGTACTTC
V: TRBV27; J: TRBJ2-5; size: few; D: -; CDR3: CASGTWETQYF; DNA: TGTGCCAGCGGTACGTGGGAGACCCAGTACTTC
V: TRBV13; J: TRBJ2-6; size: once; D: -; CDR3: CASSLRVLGANVLTF; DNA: TGTGCCAGCAGCTTAAGGGTTTTGGGGGCCAACGTCCTGACTTTC
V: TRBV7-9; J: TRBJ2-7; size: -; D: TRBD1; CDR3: CASSDREFYEQYF; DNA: TGTGCCAGCAGTGACAGGGAATTCTACGAGCAGTACTTC
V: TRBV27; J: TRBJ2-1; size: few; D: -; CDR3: CATRGTYNEQFF; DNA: TGTGCCACCAGGGGCACTTACAATGAGCAGTTCTTC
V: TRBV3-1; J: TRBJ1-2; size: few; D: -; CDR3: CASSQERGLANYGYTF; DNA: TGTGCCAGCAGCCAAGAGAGGGGCCTAGCTAACTATGGCTACACCTTC
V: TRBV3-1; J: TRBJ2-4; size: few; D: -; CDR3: CASSQDSARPPKNIQYF; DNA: TGTGCCAGCAGCCAAGATAGTGCCCGGCCCCCCAAAAACATTCAGTACTTC
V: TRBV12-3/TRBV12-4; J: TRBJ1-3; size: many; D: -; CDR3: CASSIGNTIYF; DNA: TGTGCCAGCAGTATCGGAAACACCATATATTTT
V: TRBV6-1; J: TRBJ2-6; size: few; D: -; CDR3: CASSGLQGTGANVLTF; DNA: TGTGCCAGCAGTGGTCTCCAGGGAACCGGGGCCAACGTCCTGACTTTC
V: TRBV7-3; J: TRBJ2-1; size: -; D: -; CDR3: CASSLIAVSEQFF; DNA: TGTGCCAGCAGCTTAATTGCGGTCTCTGAGCAGTTCTTC
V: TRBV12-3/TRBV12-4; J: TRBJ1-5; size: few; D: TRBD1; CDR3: CASRPTGGSGQPQHF; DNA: TGTGCCAGCAGACCTACAGGGGGGAGCGGCCAGCCCCAGCATTTT
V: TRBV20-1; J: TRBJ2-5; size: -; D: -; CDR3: CSVIDSGETQYF; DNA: TGCAGTGTTATAGACAGTGGAGAGACCCAGTACTTC
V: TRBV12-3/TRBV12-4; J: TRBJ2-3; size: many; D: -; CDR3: CASSGAVLADTQYF; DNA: TGTGCCAGCAGTGGGGCAGTCCTCGCAGATACGCAGTATTTT
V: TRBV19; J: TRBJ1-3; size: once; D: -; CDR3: CASSFLPGAGNTIYF; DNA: TGTGCCAGTAGTTTCCTCCCCGGAGCCGGAAACACCATATATTTT
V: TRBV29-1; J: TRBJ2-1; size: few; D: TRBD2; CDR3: CSAGTSGSPYNEQFF; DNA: TGCAGCGCAGGGACTAGCGGGAGTCCTTACAATGAGCAGTTCTTC
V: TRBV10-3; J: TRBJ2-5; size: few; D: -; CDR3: CAITGGAGEAQYF; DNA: TGTGCCATCACCGGGGGCGCCGGGGAGGCCCAGTACTTC
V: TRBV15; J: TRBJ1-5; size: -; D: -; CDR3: CATSRQNRVQPQHF; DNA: TGTGCCACCAGTCGGCAAAACAGGGTTCAGCCCCAGCATTTT
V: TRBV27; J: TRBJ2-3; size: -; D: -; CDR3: CASSLRRFGDTQYF; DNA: TGTGCCAGCAGTTTAAGAAGGTTCGGAGATACGCAGTATTTT
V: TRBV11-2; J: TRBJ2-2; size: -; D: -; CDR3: CASSLVVGSNAGELFF; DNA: TGTGCCAGCAGCTTAGTAGTCGGGAGTAACGCCGGGGAGCTGTTTTTT
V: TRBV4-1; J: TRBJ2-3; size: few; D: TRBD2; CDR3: CASSHLTSGGAGTQYF; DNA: TGCGCCAGCAGCCATCTTACTAGCGGGGGGGCAGGTACGCAGTATTTT
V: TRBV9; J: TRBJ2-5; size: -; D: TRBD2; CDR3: CASSVEVAGRSETQYF; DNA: TGTGCCAGCAGCGTAGAAGTAGCGGGACGGTCGGAGACCCAGTACTTC
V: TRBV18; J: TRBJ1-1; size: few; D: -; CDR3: CASSPLDSLNTEAFF; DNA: TGTGCCAGCTCACCACTCGACAGCCTGAACACTGAAGCTTTCTTT
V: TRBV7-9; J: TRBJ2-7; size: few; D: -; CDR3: CASSYRALGVDEQYF; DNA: TGTGCCAGCAGCTACCGCGCACTAGGAGTTGACGAGCAGTACTTC
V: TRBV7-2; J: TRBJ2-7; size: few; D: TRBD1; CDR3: CASSRRDRATYEQYF; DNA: TGTGCCAGCAGCCGCCGGGACAGGGCGACCTACGAGCAGTACTTC
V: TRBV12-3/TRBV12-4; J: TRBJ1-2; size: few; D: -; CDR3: CASSLGDLGGYTF; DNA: TGTGCCAGCAGTTTAGGGGATTTGGGTGGCTACACCTTC
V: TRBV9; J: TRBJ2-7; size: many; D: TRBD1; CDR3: CASSSGQGAREQYF; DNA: TGTGCCAGCAGCTCGGGACAGGGGGCTAGGGAGCAGTACTTC
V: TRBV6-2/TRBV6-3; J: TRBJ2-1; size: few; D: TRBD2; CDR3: CASSYLATSGLREQFF; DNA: TGTGCCAGCAGTTACCTCGCGACTAGCGGCCTCAGGGAGCAGTTCTTC
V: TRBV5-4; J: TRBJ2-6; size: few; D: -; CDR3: CASSFGLRSFGANVLTF; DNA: TGTGCCAGCAGCTTTGGACTCCGAAGTTTCGGGGCCAACGTCCTGACTTTC
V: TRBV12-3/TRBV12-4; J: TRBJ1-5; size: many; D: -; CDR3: CASSHPGTAAQHF; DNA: TGTGCCAGCAGCCACCCCGGGACGGCGGCCCAGCATTTT
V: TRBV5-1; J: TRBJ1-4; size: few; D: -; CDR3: CASSQGPLGTNEKLFF; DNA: TGCGCCAGCAGCCAGGGACCTCTGGGCACTAATGAAAAACTGTTTTTT
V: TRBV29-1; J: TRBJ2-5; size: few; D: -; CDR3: CSVEDRPPGRYQETQYF; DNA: TGCAGCGTTGAAGATCGCCCTCCGGGACGTTACCAAGAGACCCAGTACTTC
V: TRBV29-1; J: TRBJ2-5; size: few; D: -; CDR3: CSTRAGETQYF; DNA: TGCAGCACCCGGGCGGGAGAGACCCAGTACTTC
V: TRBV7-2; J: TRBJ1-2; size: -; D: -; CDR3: CANIEKGAGVGGYTF; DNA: TGTGCCAACATTGAAAAAGGGGCGGGGGTCGGTGGCTACACCTTC
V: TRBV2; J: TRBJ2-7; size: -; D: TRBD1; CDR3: CASRIGTGDHEQYF; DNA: TGTGCCAGCAGGATTGGGACAGGGGACCACGAGCAGTACTTC
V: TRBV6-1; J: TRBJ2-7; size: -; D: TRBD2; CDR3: CASTPRLAGVDEQYF; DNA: TGTGCCAGCACCCCGAGACTAGCGGGAGTCGACGAGCAGTACTTC
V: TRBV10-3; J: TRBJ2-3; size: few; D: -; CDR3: CAIRAPGGPDTQYF; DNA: TGTGCCATCAGGGCACCTGGTGGGCCAGATACGCAGTATTTT
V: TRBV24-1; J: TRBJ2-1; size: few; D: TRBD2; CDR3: CATSDLAGGSDEQFF; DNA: TGTGCCACCAGTGATCTAGCGGGAGGGTCCGATGAGCAGTTCTTC
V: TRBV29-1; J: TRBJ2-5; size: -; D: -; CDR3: CSVEFSGRQETQYF; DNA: TGCAGCGTTGAATTCTCGGGCAGACAAGAGACCCAGTACTTC
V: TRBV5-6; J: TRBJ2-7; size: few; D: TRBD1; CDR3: CASSSEGASNF; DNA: TGTGCCAGCAGCTCCGAGGGGGCGTCGAACTTC
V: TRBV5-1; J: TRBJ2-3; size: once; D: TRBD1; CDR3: CASSGQGGWEQYF; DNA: TGCGCCAGCAGCGGACAGGGGGGATGGGAGCAGTATTTT
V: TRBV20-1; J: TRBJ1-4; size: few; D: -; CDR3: CSAREHTTNEKLFF; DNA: TGCAGTGCTAGAGAGCATACAACTAATGAAAAACTGTTTTTT
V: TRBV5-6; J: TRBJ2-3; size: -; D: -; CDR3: CASSNNPTAADTQYF; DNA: TGTGCCAGCAGTAATAACCCGACAGCCGCAGATACGCAGTATTTT
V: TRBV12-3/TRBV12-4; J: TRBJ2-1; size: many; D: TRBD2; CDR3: CASKNSGGALNEQFF; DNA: TGTGCCAGCAAGAATAGCGGGGGGGCCTTAAATGAGCAGTTCTTC
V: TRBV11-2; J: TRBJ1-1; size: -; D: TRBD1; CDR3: CASSVNRGGLTEAFF; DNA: TGTGCCAGCAGCGTGAACAGGGGGGGTTTGACTGAAGCTTTCTTT
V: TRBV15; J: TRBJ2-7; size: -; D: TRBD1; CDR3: CATSTDRGIQGAYEQYF; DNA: TGTGCCACCAGCACGGACAGGGGGATTCAGGGAGCCTACGAGCAGTACTTC
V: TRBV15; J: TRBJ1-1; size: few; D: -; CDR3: CATSAQGTATEAFF; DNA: TGTGCCACCAGCGCCCAGGGTACGGCCACTGAAGCTTTCTTT
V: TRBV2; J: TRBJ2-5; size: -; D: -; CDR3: CASKGVRGETQYF; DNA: TGTGCCAGCAAAGGGGTCCGAGGAGAGACCCAGTACTTC
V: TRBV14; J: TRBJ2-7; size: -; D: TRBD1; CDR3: CASSQVPSWDSKYEQYF; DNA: TGTGCCAGCAGCCAAGTCCCAAGTTGGGACAGCAAATACGAGCAGTACTTC